The 15 T cell receptor beta chains reported below all come from one sample, sequenced in a study of blood T cell repertoires in COVID-19 (dated by TCRdb to the early 2020s). The library was built by means of the immunoSEQ multiplex PCR assay. Not all clones reach the TCRdb copy of this immuneACCESS table, which keeps in-frame sequences only. Checked studies attribute under half of the gap to unresolved V genes and leave the rest unexplained. The sample contains about 200,000 clones, 88% of them found a single time. Roughly 6% of the sample rests with the top ten. The specimen was peripheral blood. These receptors all come from a man between 35 and 55 years old with active or convalescent COVID-19.

The gene calls are TRBV28 and TRBJ1-5, with a tentative D call TRBD1 (6 bases). Looked up from germline, CDR1 is MDHEN and CDR2 is SYDVKM. The CDR3 has 15 amino acids. The V gene lost 7 bases and the J gene lost 3 bases, with 16 bases spanning the gap. The CDR3 sequence is CASISPGHFNQPQHF. CDR3 coding DNA: TGTGCCAGCATCTCCCCGGGACATTTCAATCAGCCCCAGCATTTT.

The CDR3 bases are TGTGCCAGCAGGGGGGGGTTCTCGAACACTGAAGCTTTCTTT. Protein sequence: CASRGGFSNTEAFF. The chain carries TRBV6-5 and TRBJ1-1; D is possibly TRBD1 (5 bases). This CDR3 is built from 14 residues. Germline CDR1 is MNHEY and CDR2 is SVGAGI. The V end lost 6 bases, the J end lost 1 base, and 12 bases lay between the germline ends.

The genes are TRBV30 and TRBJ2-3, with 11 nucleotides matching TRBD2. This CDR3 spans 15 amino acids. Per germline, CDR1 GTSNPN and CDR2 SVGIG (reference sequence). J gave up 4 bases and V 2 bases, and 5 bases lay outside the gene matches. The CDR3 reads CAWSLGTSGADTQYF. The CDR3 DNA reads TGTGCCTGGAGTCTCGGGACTAGCGGCGCAGATACGCAGTATTTT.

The J gene is TRBJ1-6, the V gene TRBV27; the D gene is possibly TRBD1 (5 bases). Germline CDR1 MNHEY, CDR2 SMNVEV (reference sequence). Trimming stripped 1 base from V and 0 bases from J, with 16 bases between. The CDR3 consists of 19 residues. The CDR3 nucleotides are TGTGCCAGCAGTTTATGGAAATTAGGGGTTAGCTCCTATAATTCACCCCTCCACTTT. Translation: CASSLWKLGVSSYNSPLHF.

J is TRBJ2-2 and V is TRBV5-8, with 8 bases that match TRBD1. The CDR3 runs 14 residues. V was pared by 5 bases and J by 5 bases, with 5 bases of the junction left unmatched. The germline CDR1 and CDR2 sequences are SGHTS and YDEGEE. The CDR3 sequence is CASSQRTGTGELFF. CDR3 sequence (DNA): TGTGCCAGCAGTCAACGGACAGGGACCGGGGAGCTGTTTTTT.

The chain's CDR3 is CASSLRGPGELFF. The CDR3 DNA is TGTGCCAGCAGCTTACGTGGCCCGGGGGAGCTGTTTTTT. The chain employs TRBV7-3 and TRBJ2-2; D is unresolved. V lost 2 bases and J 8 bases, leaving 9 bases between the germline ends. The length of the CDR3 is 13 residues. The germline CDR1 and CDR2 sequences are SGHTA and FQGTGA.

The chain employs TRBV19 and TRBJ1-5; D uncertain. V lost 3 bases to trimming and J lost 7 bases, with 13 bases between them. The V gene's germline CDR1 is LNHDA and CDR2 SQIVND (reference sequence). The CDR3 covers 14 residues. CDR3 sequence (DNA): TGTGCCAGTAGTATTGGGAGGGCGGACCAGCCCCAGCATTTT. It specifies CASSIGRADQPQHF.

J is TRBJ1-2 and V is TRBV6-5; 7 bases align to TRBD1. Germline-derived CDR1 and CDR2 are MNHEY and SVGAGI. The CDR3 covers 13 residues. Trimming removed 7 bases from V and 8 bases from J; junction bases left unmatched: 10. The DNA of the CDR3 is TGTGCCAGCACCGGCACAGGGGATGGAGGCTACACCTTC. The encoded protein is CASTGTGDGGYTF.

This clone was seen once. The chain has TRBV9 and TRBJ2-7, with a tentative D call TRBD2 (5 bases). With 0 bases removed from V and 6 bases from J, the gap between germline ends came to 10 bases. The length of the CDR3 is 13 residues. Germline CDR1 and CDR2: SGDLS and YYNGEE. CDR3 coding DNA: TGTGCCAGCAGCGTAGTAGGCGGGTCCGAGCAGTACTTC. Translation gives CASSVVGGSEQYF. Using reference TRBV9 and TRBJ2-7 for the parts outside the CDR3, the full variable domain is DSGVTQTPKHLITATGQRVTLRCSPRSGDLSVYWYQQSLDQGLQFLIQYYNGEERAKGNILERFSAQQFPDLHSELNLSSLELGDSALYFCASSVVGGSEQYFGPGTRLTVT.

The J gene is TRBJ1-5, the V gene TRBV19; D ambiguous. The CDR3 length is 16 residues. Germline CDR1 and CDR2: LNHDA and SQIVND (reference sequence). Trimming shortened V by 5 bases and J by 0 bases, and 14 bases separated the two germline ends. As DNA, the CDR3 is TGTGCCAGTAGTCAGGATGTGGTTAATAGCAATCAGCCCCAGCATTTT. It yields the protein CASSQDVVNSNQPQHF. Using reference TRBV19 and TRBJ1-5 for the parts outside the CDR3, the full variable domain is DGGITQSPKYLFRKEGQNVTLSCEQNLNHDAMYWYRQDPGQGLRLIYYSQIVNDFQKGDIAEGYSVSREKKESFPLTVTSAQKNPTAFYLCASSQDVVNSNQPQHFGDGTRLSIL.

This clone turned up a few times. The genes are TRBV6-1 and TRBJ1-5; 7 nucleotides align to TRBD1. J was trimmed by 0 bases and V by 2 bases; bases with no gene match: 4. The CDR3 totals 16 residues. Germline loops: CDR1 MNHNS, CDR2 SASEGT. The CDR3 here is CASSEQGQYSNQPQHF. The CDR3 DNA follows: TGTGCCAGCAGTGAACAGGGACAGTATAGCAATCAGCCCCAGCATTTT.

This sequence joins TRBV24-1 and TRBJ2-3; 11 bases map to TRBD2. The V gene's germline CDR1 is KGHDR and CDR2 SFDVKD. The CDR3 has 16 amino acids. V lost 3 bases, J lost 2 bases, and 3 bases stayed unmatched. The CDR3 coding sequence is TGTGCCACCAGTGATATGACTAGCGGGATCACAGATACGCAGTATTTT. It translates to CATSDMTSGITDTQYF.

The chain has TRBV5-6 and TRBJ1-6, with 9 nucleotides matching TRBD1. The CDR3 covers 14 residues. The V gene's germline CDR1 is SGHDT and CDR2 YYEEEE. V lost 4 bases and J lost 10; bases outside the gene matches: 6. CDR3 coding DNA: TGTGCCAGCAGCGTGGACAGGGGTGGCTCACCCCTCCACTTT. Translated, it gives CASSVDRGGSPLHF. Combining the CDR3 with reference TRBV5-6 and TRBJ1-6 gives the whole variable domain DAGVTQSPTHLIKTRGQQVTLRCSPKSGHDTVSWYQQALGQGPQFIFQYYEEEERQRGNFPDRFSGHQFPNYSSELNVNALLLGDSALYLCASSVDRGGSPLHFGNGTRLTVT.

Turning to this clone: Different DNA sequences within this sample yield the same CDR3. V is TRBV5-1 and J is TRBJ1-1; D gene unclear. The V end lost 5 bases, the J end lost 5 bases, and 16 bases lay between the germline ends. Germline CDR1 and CDR2: SGHRS and YFSETQ. This CDR3 has 14 amino acids. This chain's CDR3 is CASSLDRAGTEAFF. In DNA form, the CDR3 reads TGCGCCAGCAGTTTAGACCGGGCGGGAACTGAAGCTTTCTTT.

The V call is TRBV6-5, the J call TRBJ2-7, with TRBD2 matching over 7 bases. The length of the CDR3 is 15 residues. Germline lookup yields CDR1 MNHEY and CDR2 SVGAGI. The V segment lost 6 bases and the J segment 1 base; nucleotides outside the gene matches: 9. This chain's CDR3 is CASRLAETSSYEQYF. The CDR3 DNA reads as TGTGCCAGCAGGCTAGCGGAAACCTCTTCCTACGAGCAGTACTTC.